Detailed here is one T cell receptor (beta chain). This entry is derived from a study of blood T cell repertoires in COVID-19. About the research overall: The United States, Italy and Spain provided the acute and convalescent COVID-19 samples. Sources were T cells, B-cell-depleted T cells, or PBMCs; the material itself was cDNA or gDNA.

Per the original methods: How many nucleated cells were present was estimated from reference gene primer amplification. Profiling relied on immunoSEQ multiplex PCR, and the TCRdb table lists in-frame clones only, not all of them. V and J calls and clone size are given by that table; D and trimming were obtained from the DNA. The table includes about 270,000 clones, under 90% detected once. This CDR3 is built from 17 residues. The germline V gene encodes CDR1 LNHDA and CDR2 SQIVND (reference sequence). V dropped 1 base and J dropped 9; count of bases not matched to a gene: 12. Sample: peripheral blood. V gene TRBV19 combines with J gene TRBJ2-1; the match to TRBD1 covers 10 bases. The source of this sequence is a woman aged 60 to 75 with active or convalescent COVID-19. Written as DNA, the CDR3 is TGTGCCAGTAGTATAGCCTCCCTGACAGGGGGCCGGGCTGAGCAGTTCTTC. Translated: CASSIASLTGGRAEQFF.